This T cell receptor beta chain comes out of a study of Ad26.COV2.S vaccination and SARS-CoV-2 variants (dated by TCRdb to the early 2020s). Context from the whole study: Donors in the vaccine arm were drawn from COV1001, a phase I-IIa trial of Ad26.COV2.S in healthy adults that was multicentre, randomized, double-blind and placebo-controlled. Ad26.COV2.S was given intramuscularly at 5x10^10 or 1x10^11 viral particles, as a single shot or as two shots 56 days apart. Sequencing of the TCRbeta repertoire served to evaluate the specificity and breadth of SARS-CoV-2-reactive T cell receptors following Ad26.COV2.S vaccination. The TCR-sequenced set comprised about 32 samples: around 20 Ad26.COV2.S vaccine recipients, 5 placebo recipients and 8 SARS-CoV-2 convalescent individuals. Trial participants were randomized into five groups of five, in which low-dose or high-dose Ad26.COV2.S was given once or twice, or placebo was given on both occasions. Investigators remained blinded to trial group allocation during experiments and outcome assessment. General conclusions and limits of the study: The study was not powered to compare responses between vaccine doses or regimens. Comparable non-spike TCR breadth was observed between vaccine and placebo recipients, consistent with only spike being contained in the vaccine. Spike-specific TCR breadth was higher in Ad26.COV2.S recipients than in placebo recipients (P = 0.0014). The authors noted that total T cell responses may have been underestimated by the TCR breadth and depth analyses. Substantial breadth of spike-specific CD8+ and CD4+ T cell responses was reported after vaccination.

Reading the label with the study, this specimen's treatment or condition is: roughly 19 received Ad26.COV2.S at low or high dose, single or two shots; a few received placebo; per-sample allocation not given. Repertoires of vaccine and placebo recipients were sequenced from samples taken on day 63 after the first injection. Between 29 July and 7 August 2020, Cohort 1b enrolled about 27 adults aged 18-55 years at one site in Boston, USA. Ad26.COV2.S was a replication-incompetent adenovirus type 26 vector expressing a prefusion-stabilized SARS-CoV-2 spike protein from the original Wuhan strain. A note on this clone: Its binding antigen is unknown. No base-level quality is on record; no much larger clone is a single base apart.

TCRbeta CDR3 regions were sequenced with the immunoSEQ Assay. After extraction, genomic DNA underwent amplification by bias-controlled multiplex PCR, followed by high-throughput sequencing. The original pipeline was this. Collapsing and filtering of sequences were performed to quantify the absolute abundance of each unique TCRbeta CDR3 region. T cell fraction was estimated by normalizing TCRbeta template counts to usable DNA, which was measured by amplifying reference genes present in all nucleated cells. Repertoire TCRs were annotated as SARS-CoV-2-specific by exact matching of V gene, CDR3 amino acid sequence and J gene to a known reactive TCR set. MIRA supplied the reference SARS-CoV-2 TCR set, which was filtered for enrichment in COVID-19-positive ImmuneCODE repertoires so that public or cross-reactive TCRs were removed. Drawing on the MIRA antigens, annotated TCRs were analysed further at the level of specific ORF or position within ORF. Breadth was defined as annotated unique rearrangements over total unique productive rearrangements; depth was the summed frequency of those rearrangements. Two-sided Wilcoxon rank-sum tests were applied when comparing TCR breadth between groups. Held by TCRdb, this immuneACCESS table contains in-frame sequences only and omits some clones. Under half of the omission traces to an unresolved V gene where checked; the cause of the rest is unknown. V, J and clone size are those of that table, while D and trimming were read from the DNA. Here the sample has about 680,000 clones; around 89% occur a single time. The top ten clonotypes cover approximately 1.5% of the sample.

The origin of this receptor is a person between 18 and 65 years old who received the Ad26.COV2.S COVID-19 vaccine or a placebo. The sample in question was peripheral blood, obtained in a trial of Ad26.COV2.S vaccine versus placebo.

CDR3 loop: CASSPITDYEQYF. The DNA is TGTGCCAGCTCACCCATAACAGACTACGAGCAGTACTTC. The receptor chain draws on TRBV18 and TRBJ2-7; the D gene lacks a confident call. The CDR1 and CDR2 encoded by the germline V gene are KGHSH and LQKENI. The CDR3, cysteine through phenylalanine, is 13 amino acids long. The sequence is cut down to CDR3 DNA, 39 bases in frame from base 1. The V and J ends are trimmed by 3 bases and 3 bases, leaving 9 bases between them. The full variable domain, completed from the reference TRBV18 and TRBJ2-7 proteins outside the CDR3, reads NAGVMQNPRHLVRRRGQEARLRCSPMKGHSHVYWYRQLPEEGLKFMVYLQKENIIDESGMPKERFSAEFPKEGPSILRIQQVVRGDSAAYFCASSPITDYEQYFGPGTRLTVT.